This T cell receptor beta chain was recovered during a study of T cell repertoires in cytomegalovirus infection. Findings and limits, study-wide: There were HLA-C-restricted CMV-specific TCR beta clonotypes dominating the ex vivo response. Frequencies of public TCR beta families were cumulated, and this identified carriers of CMV plus the relevant HLA.

TCRdb analysed the reads with MiXCR anew, one entry per CDR3 protein. The table lists 900,000 to 950,000 distinct CDR3 sequences, roughly 30% of them singletons. Turning to this clonotype: Its specificity is unknown.

Germline loops: CDR1 MNHEY, CDR2 SMNVEV (reference sequence). The CDR3 sequence is 17 residues long. V trimming: 6 bases; J trimming: 4 bases; junction bases outside the gene matches: 12. The input for sequencing was cultured CD8+ T cells from PBMCs, taken from culture after CMV antigen stimulation. The V call is TRBV27, the J call TRBJ2-1; 10 positions agree with TRBD1. The source of this sequence is a human donor in good health (CMV status not recorded). Some clones in this sample may be carry-over from other donors' samples. The CDR3 spells CASSAISDRGPYNEQFF. The DNA for the CDR3 is TGTGCCAGCAGCGCAATTAGCGACAGGGGGCCTTACAATGAGCAGTTCTTC.